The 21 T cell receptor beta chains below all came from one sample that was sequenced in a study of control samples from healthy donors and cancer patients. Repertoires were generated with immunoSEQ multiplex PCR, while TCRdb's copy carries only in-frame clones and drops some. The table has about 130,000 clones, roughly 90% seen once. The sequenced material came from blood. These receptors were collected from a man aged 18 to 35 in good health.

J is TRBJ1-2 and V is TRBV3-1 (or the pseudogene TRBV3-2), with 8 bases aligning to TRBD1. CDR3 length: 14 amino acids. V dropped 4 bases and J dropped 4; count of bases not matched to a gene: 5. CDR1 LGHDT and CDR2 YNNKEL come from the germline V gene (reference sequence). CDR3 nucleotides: TGTGCCAGCAGCCCGCCGACAGGGGTCTATGGCTACACCTTC. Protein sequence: CASSPPTGVYGYTF.

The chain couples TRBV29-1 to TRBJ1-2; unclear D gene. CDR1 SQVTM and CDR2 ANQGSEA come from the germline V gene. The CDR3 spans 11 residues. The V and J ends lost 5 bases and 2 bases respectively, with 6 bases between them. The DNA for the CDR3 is TGCAGCGTTCCAGCAAACTATGGCTACACCTTC. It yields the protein CSVPANYGYTF. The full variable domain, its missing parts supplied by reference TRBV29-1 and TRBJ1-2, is SAVISQKPSRDICQRGTSLTIQCQVDSQVTMMFWYRQQPGQSLTLIATANQGSEATYESGFVIDKFPISRPNLTFSTLTVSNMSPEDSSIYLCSVPANYGYTFGSGTRLTVV.

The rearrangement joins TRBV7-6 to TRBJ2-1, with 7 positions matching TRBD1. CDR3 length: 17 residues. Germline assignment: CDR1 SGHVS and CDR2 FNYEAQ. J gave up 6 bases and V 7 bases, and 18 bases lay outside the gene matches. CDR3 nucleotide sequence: TGTGCCAGCACCAACGGGCCCCAGGGGGTTCTTGGCAATGAGCAGTTCTTC. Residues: CASTNGPQGVLGNEQFF. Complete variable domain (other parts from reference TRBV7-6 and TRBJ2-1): GAGVSQSPRYKVTKRGQDVALRCDPISGHVSLYWYRQALGQGPEFLTYFNYEAQQDKSGLPNDRFSAERPEGSISTLTIQRTEQRDSAMYRCASTNGPQGVLGNEQFFGPGTRLTVL.

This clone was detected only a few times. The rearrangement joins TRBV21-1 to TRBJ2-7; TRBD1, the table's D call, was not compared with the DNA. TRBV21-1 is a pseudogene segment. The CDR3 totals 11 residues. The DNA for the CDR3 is TGTGCCAGACAAATCAAATACGAGCAGTACTTC. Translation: CARQIKYEQYF.

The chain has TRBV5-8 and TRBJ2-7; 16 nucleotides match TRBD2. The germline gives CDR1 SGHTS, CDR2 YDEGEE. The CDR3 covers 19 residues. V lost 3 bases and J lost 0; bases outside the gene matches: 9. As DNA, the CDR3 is TGTGCCAGCAGCTCCACCGGGACTAGCGGGAGGGATCCCTCCTACGAGCAGTACTTC. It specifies CASSSTGTSGRDPSYEQYF.

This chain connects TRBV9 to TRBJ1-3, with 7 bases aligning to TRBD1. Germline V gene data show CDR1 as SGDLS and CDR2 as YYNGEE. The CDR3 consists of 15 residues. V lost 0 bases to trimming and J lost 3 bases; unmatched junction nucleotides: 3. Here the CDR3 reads CASSVEGALGNTIYF. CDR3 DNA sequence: TGTGCCAGCAGCGTAGAGGGGGCTCTTGGAAACACCATATATTTT.

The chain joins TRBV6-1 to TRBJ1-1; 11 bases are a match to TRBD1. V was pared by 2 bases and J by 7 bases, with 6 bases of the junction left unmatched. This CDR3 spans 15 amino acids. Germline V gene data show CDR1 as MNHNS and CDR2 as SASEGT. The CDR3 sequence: CASSERTGGWGEAFF. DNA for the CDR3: TGTGCCAGCAGTGAACGGACAGGGGGCTGGGGTGAAGCTTTCTTT.

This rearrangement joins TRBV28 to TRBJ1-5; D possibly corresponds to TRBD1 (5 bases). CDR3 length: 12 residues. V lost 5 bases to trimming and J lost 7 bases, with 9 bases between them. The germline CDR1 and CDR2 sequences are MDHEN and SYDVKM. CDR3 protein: CASSPPGQPQHF. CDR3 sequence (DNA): TGTGCCAGCAGTCCCCCAGGGCAGCCCCAGCATTTT. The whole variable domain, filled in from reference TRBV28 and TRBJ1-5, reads DVKVTQSSRYLVKRTGEKVFLECVQDMDHENMFWYRQDPGLGLRLIYFSYDVKMKEKGDIPEGYSVSREKKERFSLILESASTNQTSMYLCASSPPGQPQHFGDGTRLSIL.

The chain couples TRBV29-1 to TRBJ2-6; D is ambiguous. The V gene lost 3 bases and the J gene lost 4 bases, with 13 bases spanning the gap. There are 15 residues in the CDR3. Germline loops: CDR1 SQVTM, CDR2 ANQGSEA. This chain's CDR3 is CSVDGSPSGANVLTF. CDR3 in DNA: TGCAGCGTTGACGGTAGCCCGTCCGGGGCCAACGTCCTGACTTTC. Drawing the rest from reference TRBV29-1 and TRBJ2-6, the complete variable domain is SAVISQKPSRDICQRGTSLTIQCQVDSQVTMMFWYRQQPGQSLTLIATANQGSEATYESGFVIDKFPISRPNLTFSTLTVSNMSPEDSSIYLCSVDGSPSGANVLTFGAGSRLTVL.

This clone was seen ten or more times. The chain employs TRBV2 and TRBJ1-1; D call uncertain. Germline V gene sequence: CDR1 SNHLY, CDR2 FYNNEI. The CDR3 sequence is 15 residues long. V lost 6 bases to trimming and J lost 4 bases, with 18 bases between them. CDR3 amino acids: CASSPNQGSATEAFF. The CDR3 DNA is TGTGCCAGCAGCCCCAATCAAGGGTCAGCCACTGAAGCTTTCTTT.

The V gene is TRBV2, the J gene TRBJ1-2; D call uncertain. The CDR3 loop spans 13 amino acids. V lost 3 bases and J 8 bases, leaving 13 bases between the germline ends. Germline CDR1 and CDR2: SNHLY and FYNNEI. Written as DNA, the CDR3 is TGTGCCAGCAGTGACAGTAACTCGAGGGGCTACACCTTC. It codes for CASSDSNSRGYTF.

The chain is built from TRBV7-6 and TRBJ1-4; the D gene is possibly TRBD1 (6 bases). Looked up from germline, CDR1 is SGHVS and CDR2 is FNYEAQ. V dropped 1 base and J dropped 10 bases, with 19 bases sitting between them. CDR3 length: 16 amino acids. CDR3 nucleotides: TGTGCCAGCAGCTTAGGAATCCAGGGGTTCTTTGCAAAACTGTTTTTT. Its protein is CASSLGIQGFFAKLFF.

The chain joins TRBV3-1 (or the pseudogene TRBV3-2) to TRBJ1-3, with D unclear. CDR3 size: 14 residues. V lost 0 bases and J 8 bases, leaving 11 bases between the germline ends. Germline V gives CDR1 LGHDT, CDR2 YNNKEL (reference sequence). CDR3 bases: TGTGCCAGCAGCCAAGATCGGGCGGTACACACCATATATTTT. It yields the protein CASSQDRAVHTIYF.

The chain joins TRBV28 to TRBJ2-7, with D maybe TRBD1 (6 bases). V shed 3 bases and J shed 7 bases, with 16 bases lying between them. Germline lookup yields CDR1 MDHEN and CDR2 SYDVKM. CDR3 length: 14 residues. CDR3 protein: CASSFHHRVREQYF. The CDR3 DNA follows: TGTGCCAGCAGTTTCCATCACAGGGTAAGGGAGCAGTACTTC.

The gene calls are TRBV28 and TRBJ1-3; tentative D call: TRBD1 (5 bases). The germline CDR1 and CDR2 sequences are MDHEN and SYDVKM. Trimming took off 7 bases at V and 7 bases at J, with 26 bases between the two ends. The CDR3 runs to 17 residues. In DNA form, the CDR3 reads TGTGCCAGCACCGTTATGGAGGGCAGGGCATACGGGAACACCATATATTTT. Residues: CASTVMEGRAYGNTIYF.

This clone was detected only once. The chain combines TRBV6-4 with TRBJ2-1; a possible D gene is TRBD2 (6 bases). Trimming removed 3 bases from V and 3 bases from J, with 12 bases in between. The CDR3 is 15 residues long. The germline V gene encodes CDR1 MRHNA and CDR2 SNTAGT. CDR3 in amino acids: CASSDRGGDYNEQFF. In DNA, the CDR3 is TGTGCCAGCAGTGATAGAGGAGGGGACTACAATGAGCAGTTCTTC.

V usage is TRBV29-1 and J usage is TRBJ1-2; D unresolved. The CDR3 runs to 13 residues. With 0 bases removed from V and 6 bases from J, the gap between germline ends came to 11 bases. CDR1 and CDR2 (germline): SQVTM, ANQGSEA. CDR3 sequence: CSVEDRGDNGYTF. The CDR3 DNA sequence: TGCAGCGTTGAAGATCGCGGGGATAATGGCTACACCTTC.

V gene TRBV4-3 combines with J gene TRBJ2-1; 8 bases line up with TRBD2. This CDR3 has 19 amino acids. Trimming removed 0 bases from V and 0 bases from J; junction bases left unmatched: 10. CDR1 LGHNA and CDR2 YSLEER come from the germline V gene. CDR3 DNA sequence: TGCGCCAGCAGCCAAGATCTGGGACTAGGTCTGGGCTCCTACAATGAGCAGTTCTTC. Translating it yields CASSQDLGLGLGSYNEQFF.

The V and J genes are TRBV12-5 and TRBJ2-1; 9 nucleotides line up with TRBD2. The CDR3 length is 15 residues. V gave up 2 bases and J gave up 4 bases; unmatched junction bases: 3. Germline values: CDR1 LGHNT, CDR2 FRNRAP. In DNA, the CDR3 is TGTGCTAGTGGTTTGTGGCGGGGGGGATACAATGAGCAGTTCTTC. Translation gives CASGLWRGGYNEQFF.

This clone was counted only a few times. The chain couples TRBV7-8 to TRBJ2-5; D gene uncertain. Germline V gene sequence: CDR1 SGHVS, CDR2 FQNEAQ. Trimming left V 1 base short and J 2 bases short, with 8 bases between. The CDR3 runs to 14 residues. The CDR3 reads CASSLGRRQETQYF. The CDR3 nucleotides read TGTGCCAGCAGCTTAGGACGGCGGCAAGAGACCCAGTACTTC.

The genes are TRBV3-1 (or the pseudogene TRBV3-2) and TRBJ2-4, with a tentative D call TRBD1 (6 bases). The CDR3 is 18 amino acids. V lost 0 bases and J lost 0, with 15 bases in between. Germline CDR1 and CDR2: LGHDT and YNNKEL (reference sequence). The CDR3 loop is CASSQDFGGNSAKNIQYF. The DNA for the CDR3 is TGTGCCAGCAGCCAAGATTTTGGGGGCAACTCAGCCAAAAACATTCAGTACTTC.